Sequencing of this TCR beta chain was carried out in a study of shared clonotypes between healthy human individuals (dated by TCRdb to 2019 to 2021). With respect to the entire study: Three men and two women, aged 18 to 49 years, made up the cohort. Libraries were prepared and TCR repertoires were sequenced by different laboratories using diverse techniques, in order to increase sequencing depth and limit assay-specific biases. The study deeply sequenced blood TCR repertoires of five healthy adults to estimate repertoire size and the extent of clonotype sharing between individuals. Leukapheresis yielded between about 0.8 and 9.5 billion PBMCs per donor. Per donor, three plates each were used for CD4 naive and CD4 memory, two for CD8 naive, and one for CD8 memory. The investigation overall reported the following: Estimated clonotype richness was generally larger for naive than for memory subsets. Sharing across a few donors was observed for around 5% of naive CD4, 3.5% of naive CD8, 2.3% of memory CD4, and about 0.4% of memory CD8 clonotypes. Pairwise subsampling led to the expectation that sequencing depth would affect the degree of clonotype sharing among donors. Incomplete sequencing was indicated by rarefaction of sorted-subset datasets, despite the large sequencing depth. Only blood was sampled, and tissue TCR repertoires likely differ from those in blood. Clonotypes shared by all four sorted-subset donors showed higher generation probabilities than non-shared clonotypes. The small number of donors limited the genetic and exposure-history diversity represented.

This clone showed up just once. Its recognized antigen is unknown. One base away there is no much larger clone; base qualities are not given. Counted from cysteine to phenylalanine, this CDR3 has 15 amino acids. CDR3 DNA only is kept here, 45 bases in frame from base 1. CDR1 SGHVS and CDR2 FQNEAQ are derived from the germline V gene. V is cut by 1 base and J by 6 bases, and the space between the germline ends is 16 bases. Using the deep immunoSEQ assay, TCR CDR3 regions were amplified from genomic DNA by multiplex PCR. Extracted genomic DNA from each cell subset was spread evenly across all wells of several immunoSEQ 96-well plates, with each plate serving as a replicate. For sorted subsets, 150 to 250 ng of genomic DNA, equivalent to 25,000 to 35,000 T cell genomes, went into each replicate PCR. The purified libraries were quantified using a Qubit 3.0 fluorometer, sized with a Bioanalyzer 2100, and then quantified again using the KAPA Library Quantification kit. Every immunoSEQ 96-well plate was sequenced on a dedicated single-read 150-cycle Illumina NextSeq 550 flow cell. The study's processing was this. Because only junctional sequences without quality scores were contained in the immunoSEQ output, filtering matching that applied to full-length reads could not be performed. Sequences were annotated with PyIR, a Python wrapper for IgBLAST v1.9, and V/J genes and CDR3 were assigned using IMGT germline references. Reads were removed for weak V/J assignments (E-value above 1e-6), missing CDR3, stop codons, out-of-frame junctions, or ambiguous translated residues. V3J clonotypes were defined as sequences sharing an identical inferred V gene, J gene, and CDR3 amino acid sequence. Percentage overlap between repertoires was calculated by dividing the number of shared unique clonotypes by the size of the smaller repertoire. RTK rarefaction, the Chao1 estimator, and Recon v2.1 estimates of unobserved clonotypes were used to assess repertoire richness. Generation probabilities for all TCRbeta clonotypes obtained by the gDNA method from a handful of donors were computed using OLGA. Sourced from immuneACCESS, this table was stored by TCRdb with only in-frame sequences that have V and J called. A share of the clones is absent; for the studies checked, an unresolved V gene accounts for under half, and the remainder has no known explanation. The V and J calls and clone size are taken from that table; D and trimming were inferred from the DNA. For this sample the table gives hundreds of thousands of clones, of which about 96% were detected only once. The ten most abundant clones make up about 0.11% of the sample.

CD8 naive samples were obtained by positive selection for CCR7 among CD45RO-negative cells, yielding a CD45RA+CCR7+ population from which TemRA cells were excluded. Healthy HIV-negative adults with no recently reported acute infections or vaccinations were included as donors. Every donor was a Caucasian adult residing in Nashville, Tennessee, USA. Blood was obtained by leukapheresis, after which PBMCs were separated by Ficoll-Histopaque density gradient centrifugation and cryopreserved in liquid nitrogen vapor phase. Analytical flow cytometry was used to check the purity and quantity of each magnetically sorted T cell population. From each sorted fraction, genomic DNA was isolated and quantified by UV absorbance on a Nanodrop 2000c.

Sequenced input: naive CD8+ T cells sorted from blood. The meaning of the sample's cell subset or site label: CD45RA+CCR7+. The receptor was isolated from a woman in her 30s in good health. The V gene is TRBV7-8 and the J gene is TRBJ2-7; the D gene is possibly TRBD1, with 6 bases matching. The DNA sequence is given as TGTGCCAGCAGCTTAGTTTCAGGGGCTGCCTCCGAGCAGTACTTC. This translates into CASSLVSGAASEQYF.